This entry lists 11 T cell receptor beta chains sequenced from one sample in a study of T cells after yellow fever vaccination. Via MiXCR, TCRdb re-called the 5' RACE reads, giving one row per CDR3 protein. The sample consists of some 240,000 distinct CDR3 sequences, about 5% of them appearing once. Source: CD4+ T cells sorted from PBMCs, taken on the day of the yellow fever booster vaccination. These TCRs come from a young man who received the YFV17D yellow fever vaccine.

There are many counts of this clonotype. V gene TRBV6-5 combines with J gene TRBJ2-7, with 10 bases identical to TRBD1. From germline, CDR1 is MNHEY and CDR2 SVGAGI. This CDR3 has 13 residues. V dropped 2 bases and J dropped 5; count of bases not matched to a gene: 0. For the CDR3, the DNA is TGTGCCAGCAGTTACGGACAGGGGGACGAGCAGTACGTC. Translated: CASSYGQGDEQYV.

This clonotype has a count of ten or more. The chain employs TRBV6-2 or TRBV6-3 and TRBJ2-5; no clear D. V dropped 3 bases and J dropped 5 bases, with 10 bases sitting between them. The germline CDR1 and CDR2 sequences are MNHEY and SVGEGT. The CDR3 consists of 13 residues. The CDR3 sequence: CASSYGPGETQYF. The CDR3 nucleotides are TGTGCCAGCAGTTATGGACCGGGTGAGACCCAGTACTTC.

The DNA of the CDR3 is TGTGCCAGCAGTTCCCCGGGATCTACTGGAAACACCATATATTTT. Translating gives CASSSPGSTGNTIYF. The chain has TRBV6-5 and TRBJ1-3; D not certain. The germline V gene encodes CDR1 MNHEY and CDR2 SVGAGI. The CDR3 covers 15 residues. The V gene lost 4 bases and the J gene lost 2 bases, with 12 bases spanning the gap.

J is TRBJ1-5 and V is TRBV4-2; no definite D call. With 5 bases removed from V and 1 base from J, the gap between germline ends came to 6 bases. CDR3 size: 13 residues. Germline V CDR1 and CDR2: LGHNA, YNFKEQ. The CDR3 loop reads CASSRASNQPQHF. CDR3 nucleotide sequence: TGTGCCAGCAGCAGGGCGAGCAATCAGCCCCAGCATTTT.

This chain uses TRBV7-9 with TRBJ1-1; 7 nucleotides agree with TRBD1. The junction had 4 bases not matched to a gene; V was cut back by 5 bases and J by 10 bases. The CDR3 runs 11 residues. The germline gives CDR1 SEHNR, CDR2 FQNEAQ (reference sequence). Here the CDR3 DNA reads TGTGCCAGCAGCCAGGGGGGGTTAGCTTTCTTT. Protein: CASSQGGLAFF.

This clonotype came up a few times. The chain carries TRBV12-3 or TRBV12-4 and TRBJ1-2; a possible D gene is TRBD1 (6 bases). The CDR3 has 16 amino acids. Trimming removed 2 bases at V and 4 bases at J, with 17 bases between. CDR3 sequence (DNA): TGTGCCAGCAGTTTACTGGCTGGGGGCGCCTCCTATGGCTACACCTTC. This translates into CASSLLAGGASYGYTF.

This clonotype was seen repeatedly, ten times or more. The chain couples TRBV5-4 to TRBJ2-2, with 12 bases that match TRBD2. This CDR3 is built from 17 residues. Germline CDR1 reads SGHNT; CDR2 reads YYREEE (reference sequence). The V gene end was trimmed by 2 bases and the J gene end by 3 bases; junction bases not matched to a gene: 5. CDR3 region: CASSFGLAGMDTGELFF. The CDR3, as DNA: TGTGCCAGCAGCTTTGGACTAGCGGGGATGGACACCGGGGAGCTGTTTTTT.

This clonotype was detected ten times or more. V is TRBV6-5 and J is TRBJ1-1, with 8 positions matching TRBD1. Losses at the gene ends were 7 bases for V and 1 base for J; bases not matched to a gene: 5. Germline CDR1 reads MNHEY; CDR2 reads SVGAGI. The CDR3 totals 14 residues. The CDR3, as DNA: TGTGCCAGCAAAGTCGGGACAGGGAACACTGAAGCTTTCTTT. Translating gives CASKVGTGNTEAFF.

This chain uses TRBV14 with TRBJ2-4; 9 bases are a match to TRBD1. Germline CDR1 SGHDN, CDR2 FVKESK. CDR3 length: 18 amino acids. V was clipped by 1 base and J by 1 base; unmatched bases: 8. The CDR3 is CASSQGWGQGSAKNIQYF. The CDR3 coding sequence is TGTGCCAGCAGCCAAGGATGGGGACAGGGTTCGGCCAAAAACATTCAGTACTTC.

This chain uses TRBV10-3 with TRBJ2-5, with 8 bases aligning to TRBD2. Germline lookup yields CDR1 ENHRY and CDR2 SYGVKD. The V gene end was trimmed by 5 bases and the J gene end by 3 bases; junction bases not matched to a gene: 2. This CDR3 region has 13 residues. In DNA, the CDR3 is TGTGCCATCAGTTTTAGCGGGGAAGAGACCCAGTACTTC. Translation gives CAISFSGEETQYF.

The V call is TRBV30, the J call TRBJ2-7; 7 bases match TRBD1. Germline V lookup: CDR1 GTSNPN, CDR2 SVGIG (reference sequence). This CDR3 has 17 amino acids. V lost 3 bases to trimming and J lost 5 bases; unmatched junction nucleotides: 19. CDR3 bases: TGTGCCTGGAGGGCACCACTATCGCCGGGACAGCAGCACGAGCAGTACTTC. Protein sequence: CAWRAPLSPGQQHEQYF. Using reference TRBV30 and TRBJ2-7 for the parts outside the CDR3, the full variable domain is SQTIHQWPATLVQPVGSPLSLECTVEGTSNPNLYWYRQAAGRGLQLLFYSVGIGQISSEVPQNLSASRPQDRQFILSSKKLLLSDSGFYLCAWRAPLSPGQQHEQYFGPGTRLTVT.